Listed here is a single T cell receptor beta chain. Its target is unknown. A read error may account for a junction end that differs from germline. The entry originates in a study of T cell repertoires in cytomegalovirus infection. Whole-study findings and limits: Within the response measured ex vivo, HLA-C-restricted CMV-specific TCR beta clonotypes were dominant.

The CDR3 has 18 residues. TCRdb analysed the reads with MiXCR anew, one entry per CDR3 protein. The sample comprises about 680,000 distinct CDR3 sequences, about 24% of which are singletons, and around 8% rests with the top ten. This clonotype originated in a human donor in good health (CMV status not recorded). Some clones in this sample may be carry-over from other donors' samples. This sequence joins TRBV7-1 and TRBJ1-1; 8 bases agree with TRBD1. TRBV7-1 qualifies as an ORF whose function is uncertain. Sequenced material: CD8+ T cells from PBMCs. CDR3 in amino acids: CPSSSGSRDRRLNTEAFF. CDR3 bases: TGTCCCAGCAGCTCCGGATCCCGGGACAGGAGATTGAACACTGAAGCTTTCTTT.